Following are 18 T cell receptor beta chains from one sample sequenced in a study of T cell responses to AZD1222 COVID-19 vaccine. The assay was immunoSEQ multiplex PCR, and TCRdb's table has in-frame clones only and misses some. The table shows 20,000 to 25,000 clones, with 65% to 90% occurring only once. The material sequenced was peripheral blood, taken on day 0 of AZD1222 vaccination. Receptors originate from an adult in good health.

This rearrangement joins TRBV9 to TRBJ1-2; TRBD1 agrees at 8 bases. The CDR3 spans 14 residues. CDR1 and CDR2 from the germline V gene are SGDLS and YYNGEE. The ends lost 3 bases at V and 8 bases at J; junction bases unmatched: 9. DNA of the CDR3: TGTGCCAGCAGCGCGACCCCAGGGGGCGGCGGCTACACCTTC. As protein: CASSATPGGGGYTF. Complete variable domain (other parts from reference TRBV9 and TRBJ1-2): DSGVTQTPKHLITATGQRVTLRCSPRSGDLSVYWYQQSLDQGLQFLIQYYNGEERAKGNILERFSAQQFPDLHSELNLSSLELGDSALYFCASSATPGGGGYTFGSGTRLTVV.

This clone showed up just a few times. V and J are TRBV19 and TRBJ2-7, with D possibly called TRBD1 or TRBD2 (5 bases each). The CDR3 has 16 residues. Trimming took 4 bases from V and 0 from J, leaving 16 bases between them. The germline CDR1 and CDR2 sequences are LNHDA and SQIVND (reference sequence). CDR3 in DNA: TGTGCCAGTAGTAATAGGTTTCGGGACCCCTCCTACGAGCAGTACTTC. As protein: CASSNRFRDPSYEQYF.

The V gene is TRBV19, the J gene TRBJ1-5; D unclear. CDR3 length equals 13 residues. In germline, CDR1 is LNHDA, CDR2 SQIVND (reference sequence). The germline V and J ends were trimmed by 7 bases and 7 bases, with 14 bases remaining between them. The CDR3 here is CASTPQGRQPQHF. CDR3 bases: TGTGCCAGTACCCCTCAAGGGCGGCAGCCCCAGCATTTT.

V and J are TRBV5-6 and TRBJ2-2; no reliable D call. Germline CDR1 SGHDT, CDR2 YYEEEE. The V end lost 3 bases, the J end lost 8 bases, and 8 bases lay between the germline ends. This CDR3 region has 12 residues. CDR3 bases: TGTGCCAGCAGCTCCGAGTGGGGGGAGCTGTTTTTT. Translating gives CASSSEWGELFF.

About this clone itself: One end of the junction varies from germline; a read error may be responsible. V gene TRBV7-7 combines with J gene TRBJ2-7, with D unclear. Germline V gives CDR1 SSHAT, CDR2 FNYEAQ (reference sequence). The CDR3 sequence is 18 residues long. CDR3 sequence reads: CASSLAPPSLANTYEQYF. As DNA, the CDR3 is TGTGCTAGCAGCTTAGCCCCTCCGTCCCTCGCGAACACCTACGAGCAGTACTTC.

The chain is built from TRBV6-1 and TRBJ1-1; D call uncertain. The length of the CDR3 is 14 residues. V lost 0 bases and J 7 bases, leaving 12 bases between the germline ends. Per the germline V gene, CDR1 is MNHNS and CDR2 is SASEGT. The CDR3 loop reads CASSEAGGRDEAFF. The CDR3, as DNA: TGTGCCAGCAGTGAAGCCGGAGGGAGGGATGAAGCTTTCTTT.

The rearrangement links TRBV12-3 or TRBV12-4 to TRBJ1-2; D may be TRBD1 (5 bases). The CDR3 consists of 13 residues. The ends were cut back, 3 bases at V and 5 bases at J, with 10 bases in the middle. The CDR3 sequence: CASSFSRAYGYTF. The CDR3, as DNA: TGTGCCAGCAGTTTCAGCAGGGCATATGGCTACACCTTC.

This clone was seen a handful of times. The CDR3 region is CASSLVYTEAFF. DNA of the CDR3: TGTGCCAGCAGCTTGGTCTACACTGAAGCTTTCTTT. The V and J genes are TRBV5-5 and TRBJ1-1; no clear D gene. The germline V and J ends were trimmed by 0 bases and 3 bases, with 3 bases remaining between them. The CDR3 consists of 12 residues. CDR1 is SGHKS and CDR2 is YYEKEE in the germline V gene (reference sequence).

CDR3 region: CASSLGGPGELFF. The CDR3 DNA reads as TGTGCCAGCAGCTTGGGGGGGCCGGGGGAGCTGTTTTTT. This chain uses TRBV5-6 with TRBJ2-2, with D possibly matching TRBD1 (6 bases). This CDR3 has 13 amino acids. CDR1 is SGHDT and CDR2 is YYEEEE in the germline V gene. V shed 0 bases and J shed 8 bases, with 8 bases lying between them.

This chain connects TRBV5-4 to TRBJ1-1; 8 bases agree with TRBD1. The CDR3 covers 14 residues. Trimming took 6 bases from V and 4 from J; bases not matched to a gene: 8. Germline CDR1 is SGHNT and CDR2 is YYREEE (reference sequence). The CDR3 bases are TGTGCCAGCACCCGAGGGGACAGGACCACTGAAGCTTTCTTT. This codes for CASTRGDRTTEAFF.

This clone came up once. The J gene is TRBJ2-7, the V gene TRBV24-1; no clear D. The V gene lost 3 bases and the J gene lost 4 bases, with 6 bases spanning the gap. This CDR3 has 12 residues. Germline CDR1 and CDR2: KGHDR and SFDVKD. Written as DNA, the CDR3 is TGTGCCACCAGTGATCTAAATTACGAGCAGTACTTC. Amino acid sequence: CATSDLNYEQYF.

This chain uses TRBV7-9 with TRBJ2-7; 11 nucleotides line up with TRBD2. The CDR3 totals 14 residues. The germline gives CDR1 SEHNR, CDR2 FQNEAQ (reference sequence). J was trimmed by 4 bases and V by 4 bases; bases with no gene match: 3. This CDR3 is CASSYGTSGYEQYF. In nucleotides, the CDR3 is TGTGCCAGCAGCTACGGGACTAGCGGATACGAGCAGTACTTC.

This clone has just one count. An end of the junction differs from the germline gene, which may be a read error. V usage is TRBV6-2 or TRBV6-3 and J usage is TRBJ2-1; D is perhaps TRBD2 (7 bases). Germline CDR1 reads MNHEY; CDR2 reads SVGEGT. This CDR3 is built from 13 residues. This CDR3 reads CASSSLGGRGPVF. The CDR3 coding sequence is TGTGCCAGCAGTTCGCTCGGCGGGCGGGGGCCGGTCTTC.

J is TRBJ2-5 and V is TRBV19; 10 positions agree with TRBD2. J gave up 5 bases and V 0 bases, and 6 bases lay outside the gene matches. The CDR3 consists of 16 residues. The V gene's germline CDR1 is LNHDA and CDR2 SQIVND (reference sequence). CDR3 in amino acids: CASSIDLAGVGETQYF. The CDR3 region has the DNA TGTGCCAGTAGTATAGATCTAGCGGGGGTCGGGGAGACCCAGTACTTC. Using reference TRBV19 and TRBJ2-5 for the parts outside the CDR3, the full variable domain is DGGITQSPKYLFRKEGQNVTLSCEQNLNHDAMYWYRQDPGQGLRLIYYSQIVNDFQKGDIAEGYSVSREKKESFPLTVTSAQKNPTAFYLCASSIDLAGVGETQYFGPGTRLLVL.

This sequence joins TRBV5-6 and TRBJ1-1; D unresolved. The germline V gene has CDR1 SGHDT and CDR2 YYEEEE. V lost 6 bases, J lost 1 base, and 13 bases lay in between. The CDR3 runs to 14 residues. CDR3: CASTMAGANTEAFF. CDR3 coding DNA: TGTGCCAGCACCATGGCCGGTGCGAACACTGAAGCTTTCTTT.

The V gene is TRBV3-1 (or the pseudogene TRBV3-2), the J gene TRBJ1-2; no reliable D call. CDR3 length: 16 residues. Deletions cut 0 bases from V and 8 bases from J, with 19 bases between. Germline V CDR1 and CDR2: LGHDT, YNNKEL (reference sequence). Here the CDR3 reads CASSQEIRPSPTGYTF. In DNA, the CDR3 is TGTGCCAGCAGCCAAGAAATAAGACCATCGCCGACCGGCTACACCTTC.

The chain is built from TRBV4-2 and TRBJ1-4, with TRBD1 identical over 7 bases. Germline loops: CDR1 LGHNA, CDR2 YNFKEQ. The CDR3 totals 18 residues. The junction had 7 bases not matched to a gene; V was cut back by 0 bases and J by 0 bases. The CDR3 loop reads CASSQEKPGGATNEKLFF. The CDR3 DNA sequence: TGTGCCAGCAGCCAAGAGAAGCCAGGGGGGGCAACTAATGAAAAACTGTTTTTT.

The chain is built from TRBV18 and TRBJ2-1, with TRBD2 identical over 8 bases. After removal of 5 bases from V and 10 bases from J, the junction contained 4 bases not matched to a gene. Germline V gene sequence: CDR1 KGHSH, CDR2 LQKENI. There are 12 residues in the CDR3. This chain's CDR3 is CASSTAGEEQFF. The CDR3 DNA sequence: TGTGCCAGCTCAACAGCGGGAGAAGAGCAGTTCTTC.